This TCR beta chain is drawn from a study of T cell responses to AZD1222 COVID-19 vaccine. Study background: Pooling was applied to second doses at about 4 or about 12 weeks. Study findings and constraints: Vaccine-related CD4 TCRs covered spike, predominating at 160-218 and 743-854.

Notes on this clone: Antigen: not known.

Only in-frame clones appear in the TCRdb table, and some are missing; sequencing was by immunoSEQ multiplex PCR. Here the sample spans 100,000 to 120,000 clones, 87% being singletons. This CDR3 contains 14 residues. Trimming took 2 bases from V and 11 from J, leaving 18 bases between them. Germline V gene data show CDR1 as MNHEY and CDR2 as SMNVEV (reference sequence). The sequences come from peripheral blood, collected on day 0 of AZD1222 vaccination. This chain joins TRBV27 and TRBJ1-2; weak D call: TRBD1 (5 bases). This receptor was obtained from an adult in good health. CDR3 nucleotides: TGTGCCAGCAGTTTAAGCGGGGGAATCGGGAGTTACACCTTC. It translates to CASSLSGGIGSYTF.